This section outlines one T cell receptor beta chain sequence together with its context. In blood CD8+ and CD4+ T cells, TCR beta underwent sequencing. RNA amounts of about 0.5 to 1 ug underwent reverse transcription with random hexamers. The amplification used immunoSEQ multiplex PCR on TCR beta CDR3; it spanned 54 Vbeta and 13 Jbeta. TCRdb processed the immunoSEQ multiplex PCR reads anew with MiXCR; each CDR3 protein has one entry. The data contain 200,000 to 300,000 distinct CDR3 sequences, around 95% of them seen just once; the ten biggest clones take up 0.065% to 0.08%. This record comes from a study of CD8 T cells in Susac syndrome. The germline gives CDR1 SNHLY, CDR2 FYNNEI. The CDR3 is made up of 15 amino acids. V shed 11 bases and J 1 base; nucleotides not matched to a gene: 8.

The chain is built from TRBV2 and TRBJ2-5; 12 positions match TRBD2. The sample taken for sequencing was CD4+ T cells from PBMCs. This TCR derives from a human donor with multiple sclerosis. The CDR3 sequence: CAGTSGGFPQETQYF. The CDR3 nucleotides are TGTGCCGGAACTAGCGGGGGGTTCCCCCAAGAGACCCAGTACTTC.